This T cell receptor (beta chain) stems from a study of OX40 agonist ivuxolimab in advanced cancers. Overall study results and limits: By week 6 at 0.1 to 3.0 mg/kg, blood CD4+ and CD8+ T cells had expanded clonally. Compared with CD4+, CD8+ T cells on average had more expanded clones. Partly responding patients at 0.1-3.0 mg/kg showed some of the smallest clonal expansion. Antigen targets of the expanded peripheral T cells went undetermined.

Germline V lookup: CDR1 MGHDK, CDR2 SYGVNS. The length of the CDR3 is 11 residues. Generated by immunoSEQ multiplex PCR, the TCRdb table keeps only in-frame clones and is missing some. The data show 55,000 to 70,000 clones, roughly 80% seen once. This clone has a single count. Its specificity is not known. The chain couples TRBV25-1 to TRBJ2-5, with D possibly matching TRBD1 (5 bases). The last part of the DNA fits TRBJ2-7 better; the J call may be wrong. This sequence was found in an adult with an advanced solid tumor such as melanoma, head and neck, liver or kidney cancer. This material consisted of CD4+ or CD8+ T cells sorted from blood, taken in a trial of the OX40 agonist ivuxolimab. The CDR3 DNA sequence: TGTGCCAGCGCTCAGGGCGGCGAGCAGTACTTC. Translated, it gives CASAQGGEQYF.